This entry is about one T cell receptor beta chain. Its antigen is as yet unknown. The data derive from a study of OX40 agonist ivuxolimab in advanced cancers. Study in general: The group had a mean age of around 64 years, ranged from 23 to 79, and was 80% to 90% male.

The CDR3 has 13 amino acids. The germline V gene encodes CDR1 MNHNY and CDR2 SVGAGI (reference sequence). The germline V and J ends were trimmed by 0 bases and 2 bases, with 5 bases remaining between them. Assay: immunoSEQ multiplex PCR; the TCRdb copy retains only in-frame clones and omits some. Of tens of thousands of clones listed, 89% are singletons. Study results and limitations: On average, CD8+ T cells had more expanded clones than CD4+.

If patients had autoimmune disease history or systemic immunosuppression, they were excluded. This receptor was taken from an adult with an advanced solid tumor such as melanoma, head and neck, liver or kidney cancer. Sequences were derived from CD4+ or CD8+ T cells sorted from blood, sampled in a trial of the OX40 agonist ivuxolimab. The chain links TRBV6-6 to TRBJ2-7; no firm D call. CDR3 amino acids: CASSYSNTYEQYF. CDR3 nucleotide sequence: TGTGCCAGCAGTTACTCGAACACCTACGAGCAGTACTTC.